Listed below are T cell receptor beta chains from one sample, sequenced in a study of cytomegalovirus exposure and HLA in healthy donors. Profiled with immunoSEQ multiplex PCR; TCRdb holds only in-frame clones, not every one. Of some 180,000 clones listed, around 80% are singletons. The specimen was PBMCs. The receptors stem from a young man in good health and CMV-seronegative. The conserved cysteine and the conserved F or W are not part of the CDR3 here. The order of the fields is V gene, J gene, CDR3 protein.

>TRBV7-9|TRBJ1-4
ASSSDRGDEKLF
>TRBV7-5|TRBJ2-2
VRSPGLLNTGELF
>TRBV18|TRBJ2-2
ASSPGLTIAGELF
>TRBV10-3|TRBJ2-1
AISESGLAQF
>TRBV6-1|TRBJ2-7
ASSEVLAGESKQY
>TRBV15|TRBJ2-7
ATSRGQGSYEQY
>TRBV7-3|TRBJ1-1
ASSLLGVMNTEAF
>TRBV6-5|TRBJ1-1
ASSYETGALNTEAF
>TRBV2|TRBJ2-3
ANLGGQGISTDTQY
>TRBV28|TRBJ1-2
ASSLWGEGAGGYT
>TRBV4-1|TRBJ1-2
ASSQPGLHGYT
>TRBV6-1|TRBJ2-1
ASSEVGLGANEQF
>TRBV11-3|TRBJ2-1
ASSLDSRGGFEQF
>TRBV5-1|TRBJ2-3
ASSPTTSGSKTQY
>TRBV19|TRBJ2-7
ASSGAGGSYEQY
>TRBV27|TRBJ1-2
ASAPNPSGKYGYT
>TRBV18|TRBJ1-1
ASSPPDRGLYTEAF
>TRBV4-1|TRBJ1-4
ASSQAWTGFRQEEKLF
>TRBV2|TRBJ1-1
ASNGQNPEAF
>TRBV5-1|TRBJ2-3
ASSPLAASTDTQY
>TRBV28|TRBJ1-6
ASSLQGLNSPLH
>TRBV10-3|TRBJ2-3
AISGSSGTDTQY
>TRBV7-9|TRBJ1-2
ASSLAGQGGYT
>TRBV5-1|TRBJ1-4
ASSARDSNEKLF
>TRBV14|TRBJ1-1
ASSLTGNREAF
>TRBV11-2|TRBJ1-2
ASSPGTGSYT
>TRBV7-9|TRBJ1-3
ASSFWGHGNTIY
>TRBV18|TRBJ1-5
ASSRDRDRGVQPQH
>TRBV4-1|TRBJ2-7
ASSLGKHYEQY
>TRBV28|TRBJ1-2
ASTPGGRDGYT
>TRBV6-4|TRBJ1-4
ASRALGTAVDEKLF
>TRBV4-1|TRBJ2-1
ASSLLPSLRRHEQF
>TRBV7-9|TRBJ2-5
ASSLITLSGRGRETQY
>TRBV5-8|TRBJ1-1
ASSLGTVKSVNTEAF